This T cell receptor beta chain was documented in a study of blood T cell repertoires in COVID-19 (dated by TCRdb to 2019 to 2021). Notes on the research overall: Samples covering the acute and convalescent phases of COVID-19 were provided by collaborators in the United States, Italy and Spain. Subjects who had been exposed to COVID-19, were actively infected with it, or had recovered from it provided the deeply sampled blood TCRbeta repertoires that made up the dataset. Nearly every sample came with metadata listing a de-identified subject ID, COVID-19 status, age in years and sex. Samples came from the ongoing ImmuneRACE study (first 160 participants) plus 1,254 subjects from 6 global collaborators. The material from the prospective study consisted of cDNA or gDNA derived from T cells, B-cell-depleted T cells, or PBMCs. Where available, HLA class I and class II types were obtained from metadata supplied by the sample provider rather than from assay-based typing. The repertoires were made available in a free public database intended to serve as a resource for research on the immune response to SARS-CoV-2.

One collaborating source in Seattle enrolled patients during active infection and followed them longitudinally through the course of disease. Whole blood was collected in K2EDTA tubes by collaborating institutions according to the institutions' own protocols. For TCRbeta analysis, collaborators shipped samples as frozen whole blood, isolated PBMCs, or DNA extracted from either of those sample types. Study-level results and caveats: The quantity of clinical and demographic metadata differed by source and by participant and was supplied without curation.

This clone occurred once. The antigen it binds to is not known. At one of its ends the junction is not consistent with the germline gene, which may arise from a read error. The CDR3 contains 14 residues, cysteine and phenylalanine counted. Just CDR3 DNA is preserved here, 42 bases in frame from base 1. CDR1 and CDR2 are drawn from the germline V gene (reference sequence): GTSNPN, SVGIG. TCRbeta CDR3 regions were amplified from genomic DNA using the immunoSEQ Assay, a bias-controlled multiplex PCR. The authors' pipeline ran thus. Within the assay, amplification of reference gene primers was used to estimate how many nucleated cells each sample contained. To quantify the absolute abundance of each unique TCRbeta CDR3 rearrangement, sequence reads were collapsed and filtered. Productive Simpson clonality was computed per sample as the square root of Simpson's diversity index over productive rearrangements. Not all clones reach the TCRdb copy of this immuneACCESS table, which keeps in-frame sequences only. Checked studies attribute under half of the gap to unresolved V genes and leave the rest unexplained. V and J calls and clone size are copied from that table; D and trimming were computed from the DNA. For this sample the table gives about 150,000 clones, of which roughly 90% were detected only once. Of the sample, roughly 4.5% falls within the top ten clones.

Recombination linked TRBV30 to TRBJ2-3, with 7 central nucleotides matching TRBD1. The sequencing sample was made of peripheral blood. The origin of this receptor is a man aged 18 to 30 with COVID-19, enrolled during active disease. The nucleotides are TGTGCCTTGAGTCCCGACAGGGCGGCAGATACGCAGTATTTT. It specifies CALSPDRAADTQYF. Here the CDR3 is joined to the reference TRBV30 and TRBJ2-3 genes, and the full variable domain is: SQTIHQWPATLVQPVGSPLSLECTVEGTSNPNLYWYRQAAGRGLQLLFYSVGIGQISSEVPQNLSASRPQDRQFILSSKKLLLSDSGFYLCALSPDRAADTQYFGPGTRLTVL.